This TCR beta chain was obtained from a study of siplizumab effects on memory and regulatory T cells. General study findings and limits: Researchers could not give a naive or memory phenotype to roughly 75-96% of proliferating CD4+ or CD8+ clones.

Per the germline V gene, CDR1 is SGHTA and CDR2 is FQGNSA. The CDR3 spans 12 residues. V was trimmed by 2 bases and J by 3 bases, leaving 5 bases between them. Measured with immunoSEQ multiplex PCR; TCRdb has only the in-frame clones, and not every one. The profile shows 100,000 or so clones, roughly 91% of them singletons. Details on this clone: Antigen specificity is unknown.

The chain joins TRBV7-2 to TRBJ2-7, with D unclear. The clonotype originates from a human donor in good health. Sequenced input: CD4+ T cells sorted from blood. The CDR3 region is CASSLWGYEQYF. The CDR3 DNA reads TGTGCCAGCAGCTTATGGGGCTACGAGCAGTACTTC.